Described below is a single T cell receptor (beta chain) sequence and its context. What this receptor recognizes is not known. The record has no base qualities; no much larger clone is one base away. Another Seattle source contributed samples from volunteer blood donors who had recovered from COVID-19. Whole blood was collected in K2EDTA tubes by collaborating institutions according to the institutions' own protocols. For TCRbeta analysis, collaborator samples were shipped as frozen whole blood, as isolated PBMCs, or as DNA extracted from either sample type. The sample belongs to a study of blood T cell repertoires in COVID-19 (dated by TCRdb to 2020 to 2022). About the full investigation: The collaborator samples originated in the United States, Italy and Spain and spanned the acute and convalescent phases of COVID-19. The material from the prospective study consisted of cDNA or gDNA derived from T cells, B-cell-depleted T cells, or PBMCs. Subjects who had been exposed to COVID-19, were actively infected with it, or had recovered from it provided the deeply sampled blood TCRbeta repertoires that made up the dataset. The repertoires were made available in a free public database intended to serve as a resource for research on the immune response to SARS-CoV-2. The samples were drawn from the first 160 participants of the ongoing ImmuneRACE study and from 1,200 or so subjects provided by 6 global collaborators. A de-identified subject ID, COVID-19 status, age in years and sex were almost always included in the sample metadata. HLA class I and class II types, where available, came from metadata supplied by the sample provider rather than from assay-based typing. On the study overall, not on this receptor specifically: The quantity of clinical and demographic metadata differed by source and by participant and was supplied without curation.

V drops 5 bases and J drops 5 bases, leaving 24 bases in between. Counted from cysteine to phenylalanine, this CDR3 has 17 amino acids. Kept here is only the CDR3 DNA, which spans 51 bases and is read in frame from base 1. CDR1 and CDR2 are drawn from the germline V gene: SGHAT, FQNNGV. TCRbeta CDR3 regions were amplified from genomic DNA using the immunoSEQ Assay, a bias-controlled multiplex PCR. The published analysis was carried out like this. Within the assay, amplification of reference gene primers was used to estimate how many nucleated cells each sample contained. To quantify the absolute abundance of each unique TCRbeta CDR3 rearrangement, sequence reads were collapsed and filtered. For each sample, productive Simpson clonality was calculated as the square root of Simpson's diversity index across productive rearrangements. What TCRdb holds here is the immuneACCESS table cut down to in-frame rearrangements. Part of the clones is not present; checked against another copy, under half of the missing clones reflect an unresolved V gene, and the others are unexplained. V, J and clone size are those of that table, while D and trimming were read from the DNA. This sample comprises about 240,000 clones, approximately 80% of them detected only once. Roughly 2% of the sample is in the top ten clones.

Sequenced material: peripheral blood. The chain uses TRBV11-2 and TRBJ2-5, with a tentative D gene TRBD2 over 6 matching bases. The clonotype was recovered from a man younger than 45 who had recovered from COVID-19. In nucleotides, the sequence is TGTGCCAGCAGCCCCCGCTTTTTCGGGACGACTAGGGAGACCCAGTACTTC. Its coded protein is CASSPRFFGTTRETQYF.